Here is one T cell receptor beta chain with its context. Its antigen is currently unknown. This sample stems from a study of CD8 T cells in ankylosing spondylitis. Findings and caveats of the study: A TCR beta motif made of eight highly homologous variants seemed typical of ankylosing spondylitis blood.

This CDR3 region has 14 residues. Trimming removed 6 bases from V and 3 bases from J, with 11 bases in between. In germline, CDR1 is SGHTA, CDR2 FQGNSA. MiXCR, run by TCRdb on the 5' RACE reads, gives a single entry per CDR3 protein. The table includes around 540,000 distinct CDR3 sequences, about 12% detected once. The J gene is TRBJ2-2, the V gene TRBV7-2; TRBD1 might be the D (6 bases). Sequencing was done on a sample of blood, either unsorted or a sorted T cell fraction (not recorded which). The receptor's source is a male donor with ankylosing spondylitis. This CDR3 reads CASRLQGHTGELFF. The CDR3, as DNA: TGTGCCAGCAGACTACAGGGACACACCGGGGAGCTGTTTTTT.